Below are 29 T cell receptor beta chains sequenced from a single sample in a study of neoadjuvant nivolumab and ipilimumab in lung cancer. The protocol was immunoSEQ multiplex PCR, while the TCRdb copy is restricted to in-frame clones and leaves out a portion. The sample yields some 37,000 clones, 80% to 90% seen once. Sequences were derived from peripheral blood, sampled before neoadjuvant nivolumab, alone or with ipilimumab. The receptors come from an adult with non-small cell lung cancer.

The V and J genes are TRBV28 and TRBJ2-3, with a tentative D call TRBD1 (5 bases). The CDR3 is 18 residues long. Germline-derived CDR1 and CDR2 are MDHEN and SYDVKM. The V end lost 3 bases, the J end lost 5 bases, and 24 bases lay between the germline ends. CDR3 in amino acids: CASSFRQSSRVGEDTQYF. The CDR3 DNA sequence: TGTGCCAGCAGTTTCCGGCAATCGAGCAGGGTGGGTGAAGATACGCAGTATTTT.

The rearrangement uses TRBV4-1 and TRBJ2-7, with a weak D call TRBD2 (5 bases). Germline CDR1 reads MGHRA; CDR2 reads YSYEKL. This CDR3 contains 15 residues. With 0 bases removed from V and 1 base from J, the gap between germline ends came to 10 bases. CDR3 in DNA: TGCGCCAGCAGCCAAGAAGTATGGACTTCCTACGAGCAGTACTTC. As protein: CASSQEVWTSYEQYF.

The genes are TRBV27 and TRBJ2-1, with D uncertain. The CDR3 sequence is 14 residues long. The germline V and J ends were trimmed by 6 bases and 9 bases, with 18 bases remaining between them. Germline CDR1 reads MNHEY; CDR2 reads SMNVEV (reference sequence). DNA of the CDR3: TGTGCCAGCAGCCGCCGTCCAGGCCCCCTTGAGCAGTTCTTC. Residues: CASSRRPGPLEQFF.

This clone has a single count. This chain connects TRBV7-3 to TRBJ2-3, with D unresolved. This CDR3 has 14 amino acids. Germline assignment: CDR1 SGHTA and CDR2 FQGTGA. V was trimmed by 5 bases and J by 5 bases, leaving 14 bases between them. In DNA form, the CDR3 reads TGTGCCAGCAGCCCTACCGGCAATTTAGATACGCAGTATTTT. Protein: CASSPTGNLDTQYF.

The chain recombines TRBV5-1 with TRBJ2-5; possible D gene TRBD2, 7 bases. From germline, CDR1 is SGHRS and CDR2 YFSETQ. The CDR3 loop spans 14 amino acids. V dropped 4 bases and J dropped 5 bases, with 15 bases sitting between them. DNA for the CDR3: TGCGCCAGCAGCCCAACAGGGAGGGGGGAGACCCAGTACTTC. It encodes CASSPTGRGETQYF.

V is TRBV4-2 and J is TRBJ2-7; maybe TRBD1 (6 bases). Germline-derived CDR1 and CDR2 are LGHNA and YNFKEQ. V lost 0 bases, J lost 6 bases, and 9 bases lay in between. The CDR3 length is 13 residues. CDR3 DNA sequence: TGTGCCAGCAGCCAAGAACAGGGTTCCGAGCAGTACTTC. This encodes CASSQEQGSEQYF.

The genes are TRBV18 and TRBJ2-1; 8 positions agree with TRBD1. After removal of 3 bases from V and 4 bases from J, the junction contained 5 bases not matched to a gene. CDR3 size: 15 residues. Germline V gene sequence: CDR1 KGHSH, CDR2 LQKENI. DNA of the CDR3: TGTGCCAGCTCACCGCCCCAGGGGGCTTACAATGAGCAGTTCTTC. It codes for CASSPPQGAYNEQFF.

This clone was seen just once. This chain links TRBV5-4 with TRBJ2-3; no clear D. Trimming shortened V by 2 bases and J by 2 bases, and 15 bases separated the two germline ends. Germline CDR1 reads SGHNT; CDR2 reads YYREEE (reference sequence). CDR3 length: 16 residues. CDR3: CASSFPAHPPTDTQYF. CDR3 nucleotide sequence: TGTGCCAGCAGCTTCCCAGCGCACCCACCCACAGATACGCAGTATTTT.

This chain links TRBV27 with TRBJ1-4, with 8 nucleotides matching TRBD1. Germline trimming cut 5 bases from V and 7 bases from J; bases unmatched to any gene: 6. CDR3 length: 14 amino acids. The germline gives CDR1 MNHEY, CDR2 SMNVEV (reference sequence). CDR3 residues: CASSMDRVGEKLFF. Here the CDR3 DNA reads TGTGCCAGCAGTATGGACAGGGTCGGTGAAAAACTGTTTTTT.

The V and J genes are TRBV5-1 and TRBJ2-7; TRBD1 matches 12 bases. V shed 3 bases and J 6 bases; nucleotides not matched to a gene: 7. The CDR3 is 15 amino acids. The germline V gene has CDR1 SGHRS and CDR2 YFSETQ. The CDR3 coding sequence is TGCGCCAGCAGCTCCTCGGGACAGGGGGCCAGCGAGCAGTACTTC. Translating gives CASSSSGQGASEQYF. Filled out from reference TRBV5-1 and TRBJ2-7, the complete variable domain reads KAGVTQTPRYLIKTRGQQVTLSCSPISGHRSVSWYQQTPGQGLQFLFEYFSETQRNKGNFPGRFSGRQFSNSRSEMNVSTLELGDSALYLCASSSSGQGASEQYFGPGTRLTVT.

The chain has TRBV27 and TRBJ2-7, with 8 bases aligning to TRBD2. The ends lost 6 bases at V and 0 bases at J; junction bases unmatched: 7. The CDR3 consists of 15 residues. From germline, CDR1 is MNHEY and CDR2 SMNVEV (reference sequence). CDR3 in amino acids: CASRTRRGVSYEQYF. In nucleotides, the CDR3 is TGTGCCAGCAGGACTCGGCGGGGGGTCTCCTACGAGCAGTACTTC.

CDR3 DNA sequence: TGTGCCAGTAGCCCCGGTAGCGGTACGGGGACCCAGTACTTC. It codes for CASSPGSGTGTQYF. This chain joins TRBV19 and TRBJ2-5, with D maybe TRBD2 (6 bases). The CDR3 loop spans 14 amino acids. Per germline, CDR1 LNHDA and CDR2 SQIVND (reference sequence). V lost 6 bases, J lost 7 bases, and 18 bases lay in between.

The rearrangement joins TRBV19 to TRBJ1-4; unclear D gene. Trimming stripped 2 bases from V and 5 bases from J, with 9 bases between. CDR1 and CDR2 from the germline V gene are LNHDA and SQIVND (reference sequence). This CDR3 region has 14 residues. The CDR3 nucleotides are TGTGCCAGTAGTATACGTGGTTTAAATGAAAAACTGTTTTTT. This codes for CASSIRGLNEKLFF.

The chain has TRBV28 and TRBJ1-1, with 10 bases lining up with TRBD1. The CDR3 length is 14 residues. Germline V lookup: CDR1 MDHEN, CDR2 SYDVKM. Trimming removed 6 bases from V and 4 bases from J; junction bases left unmatched: 5. Here the CDR3 DNA reads TGTGCCAGCAGAGCGGGACAGGGGATCACTGAAGCTTTCTTT. This gives the protein CASRAGQGITEAFF.

Here the CDR3 DNA reads TGTGCCAGCAGCCGACGGGGGGCCGGTGGGGATACGCAGTATTTT. It translates to CASSRRGAGGDTQYF. The chain links TRBV14 to TRBJ2-3, with a weak D call TRBD2 (7 bases). Trimming pared 4 bases from V and 6 bases from J, leaving 17 bases between. The germline V gene has CDR1 SGHDN and CDR2 FVKESK. CDR3 size: 15 residues.

J is TRBJ2-1 and V is TRBV7-9, with D hard to call. V shed 5 bases and J shed 5 bases, with 10 bases lying between them. CDR1 is SEHNR and CDR2 is FQNEAQ in the germline V gene (reference sequence). The CDR3 is 13 residues long. The CDR3 coding sequence is TGTGCCAGCAGCCCCGCACTACACAATGAGCAGTTCTTC. As protein: CASSPALHNEQFF.

This clone was counted a single time. The gene calls are TRBV7-2 and TRBJ2-5; unclear D gene. The CDR3 is made up of 13 amino acids. The ends were cut back, 1 base at V and 5 bases at J, with 8 bases in the middle. Per the germline V gene, CDR1 is SGHTA and CDR2 is FQGNSA. CDR3 region: CASSLGTGETQYF. The CDR3 DNA is TGTGCCAGCAGCTTAGGGACCGGGGAGACCCAGTACTTC.

The gene calls are TRBV5-1 and TRBJ2-1, with D possibly TRBD2 on 5 matching bases. Between the trimmed V and J ends, which lost 3 bases and 0 bases, there was a span of 16 bases. The CDR3 has 17 amino acids. The germline V gene has CDR1 SGHRS and CDR2 YFSETQ. The DNA for the CDR3 is TGCGCCAGCAGCTCTTCTAATGAGCGGAGCTCCTACAATGAGCAGTTCTTC. Translated: CASSSSNERSSYNEQFF.

This clone has only one observation. The chain employs TRBV4-3 and TRBJ2-7; D not certain. The CDR3 is made up of 15 amino acids. Germline assignment: CDR1 LGHNA and CDR2 YSLEER. Deletions cut 1 base from V and 3 bases from J, with 13 bases between. This chain's CDR3 is CASSQVASPFYEQYF. In DNA, the CDR3 is TGCGCCAGCAGCCAAGTCGCCAGCCCCTTCTACGAGCAGTACTTC.

The CDR3 DNA reads as TGTGCCAGCAGCCAAGTGGGCGGGAGGATTCAAGAGACCCAGTACTTC. Translation gives CASSQVGGRIQETQYF. The chain uses TRBV4-2 and TRBJ2-5, with TRBD2 matching 8 bases. V lost 1 base, J lost 2 bases, and 6 bases stayed unmatched. CDR3 length equals 16 residues. Germline CDR1 is LGHNA and CDR2 is YNFKEQ.

The V call is TRBV5-6, the J call TRBJ2-1; tentative D call: TRBD2 (5 bases). CDR1 is SGHDT and CDR2 is YYEEEE in the germline V gene. V lost 5 bases and J 0 bases, leaving 12 bases between the germline ends. This CDR3 spans 15 amino acids. In DNA form, the CDR3 reads TGTGCCAGCAGGAGGGCCTACTACTCCTACAATGAGCAGTTCTTC. Amino acid sequence: CASRRAYYSYNEQFF.

This chain uses TRBV19 with TRBJ2-5; 8 nucleotides align to TRBD1. Trimming removed 2 bases from V and 4 bases from J; junction bases left unmatched: 3. Germline lookup yields CDR1 LNHDA and CDR2 SQIVND (reference sequence). The CDR3 consists of 14 residues. The CDR3 DNA reads as TGTGCCAGTAGTATAATCGGACAGGGAGAGACCCAGTACTTC. This translates into CASSIIGQGETQYF.

The chain is built from TRBV11-2 and TRBJ2-7; unclear D gene. The CDR3 is 14 amino acids. CDR1 is SGHAT, CDR2 FQNNGV, per germline. V lost 4 bases, J lost 4 bases, and 14 bases lay in between. CDR3 protein: CASSSQPGVYEQYF. The CDR3 bases are TGTGCCAGCAGCTCCCAACCCGGCGTTTACGAGCAGTACTTC.

This chain joins TRBV30 and TRBJ2-6, with a weak D call TRBD1 (6 bases). V lost 2 bases, J lost 2 bases, and 10 bases lay in between. The CDR3 has 15 residues. Looked up from germline, CDR1 is GTSNPN and CDR2 is SVGIG (reference sequence). Written as DNA, the CDR3 is TGTGCCTGGAGTCCCCAGGGGACTGGGGCCAACGTCCTGACTTTC. Protein: CAWSPQGTGANVLTF.

This chain connects TRBV11-2 to TRBJ2-1; a weak D match, TRBD1 (6 bases). The germline CDR1 and CDR2 sequences are SGHAT and FQNNGV. The V gene lost 5 bases and the J gene lost 6 bases, with 20 bases spanning the gap. This CDR3 is 16 amino acids long. The CDR3 DNA reads TGTGCCAGCAGCAATCCGAGGGGGAAGGTCCCCAATGAGCAGTTCTTC. It codes for CASSNPRGKVPNEQFF. The full variable domain, its missing parts supplied by reference TRBV11-2 and TRBJ2-1, is EAGVAQSPRYKIIEKRQSVAFWCNPISGHATLYWYQQILGQGPKLLIQFQNNGVVDDSQLPKDRFSAERLKGVDSTLKIQPAKLEDSAVYLCASSNPRGKVPNEQFFGPGTRLTVL.

The rearrangement joins TRBV10-2 to TRBJ1-2; no clear D gene. This CDR3 region has 15 residues. CDR1 and CDR2 from the germline V gene are WSHSY and SAAADI. V lost 5 bases to trimming and J lost 1 base, with 14 bases between them. The chain's CDR3 is CASSPDRYFNYGYTF. The CDR3 DNA reads as TGCGCCAGCAGTCCCGACCGATACTTTAACTATGGCTACACCTTC.

This clone is medium-sized. The chain combines TRBV6-4 with TRBJ2-3; TRBD2 matches 8 bases. The CDR3 totals 14 residues. The junction had 6 bases not matched to a gene; V was cut back by 6 bases and J by 4 bases. The germline CDR1 and CDR2 sequences are MRHNA and SNTAGT. In nucleotides, the CDR3 is TGTGCCAGCAGCGAGCGGGAGCTAGCAGATACGCAGTATTTT. Amino acids: CASSERELADTQYF.

This chain connects TRBV28 to TRBJ2-3; tentative D call: TRBD1 (8 bases). The V gene's germline CDR1 is MDHEN and CDR2 SYDVKM. The CDR3 has 15 amino acids. The ends were cut back, 5 bases at V and 3 bases at J, with 15 bases in the middle. CDR3 sequence: CASSTNRGGTDTQYF. The CDR3 DNA follows: TGTGCCAGCAGTACCAACAGGGGGGGGACAGATACGCAGTATTTT.

The genes are TRBV7-9 and TRBJ2-3; 10 nucleotides line up with TRBD1. The germline gives CDR1 SEHNR, CDR2 FQNEAQ (reference sequence). The CDR3 has 15 residues. V was pared by 7 bases and J by 1 base, with 5 bases of the junction left unmatched. CDR3 sequence: CASKAGTGGTDTQYF. The CDR3 DNA sequence: TGTGCCAGCAAGGCAGGGACAGGGGGCACAGATACGCAGTATTTT.